There are many counts of the clone carrying this TCR beta chain. The cDNA was produced through 5'RACE with 10-nucleotide random UMIs. TCRdb reanalysed the 5' RACE reads using MiXCR and keeps one entry per CDR3 protein. The sample consists of some 60,000 distinct CDR3 sequences, more than 4% of them appearing once. Germline V gene data show CDR1 as SGHAT and CDR2 as FQDESV (reference sequence). The length of the CDR3 is 16 residues. The V gene end was trimmed by 4 bases and the J gene end by 3 bases; junction bases not matched to a gene: 5. The data belong to a study of neurological immune-mediated disorders.

The sequence came from a woman in her fifties or sixties with multiple sclerosis. The rearrangement joins TRBV11-1 to TRBJ2-2; TRBD2 matches 10 bases. The specimen was PBMCs. This chain's CDR3 is CASSSHLAGDTGELFF. The DNA for the CDR3 is TGTGCCAGCAGCTCCCACCTAGCGGGGGACACCGGGGAGCTGTTTTTT.